The 9 T cell receptor beta chains below come from one sample, sequenced in a study of T cells in Graves' hyperthyroidism and ophthalmopathy. The investigators amplified TCR beta CDR3 regions from RNA transcripts. The study used the HTBI primer set for a first-round RT-PCR of the TCR CDR3. One entry per CDR3 protein results from TCRdb running MiXCR on the multiplex PCR reads. The table shows 650,000 to 700,000 distinct CDR3 sequences, with 15% to 20% occurring only once. Sequencing was performed on blood. The receptors were sampled from a man aged 45-65 years with Graves' hyperthyroidism.

This clonotype has only a few counts. Given a much more abundant clone one base away, this may be a read error. The V and J genes are TRBV11-2 and TRBJ1-6, with TRBD1 identical over 8 bases. The CDR3 has 15 residues. CDR1 SGHAT and CDR2 FQNNGV come from the germline V gene. This chain's CDR3 is CASSYFGQGNLPLHF. The CDR3 DNA sequence: TGTGCCAGCAGCTATTTTGGACAGGGAAATTTACCCCTCCACTTT.

For this clonotype: A read error may be the cause here, since a much bigger clone is one base away. The chain carries TRBV9 and TRBJ2-7, with D perhaps TRBD2 (5 bases). The CDR3 length is 15 residues. Germline V gene sequence: CDR1 SGDLS, CDR2 YYNGEE. V lost 3 bases and J lost 2, with 15 bases in between. CDR3 sequence (DNA): TGTGCCAGCAGCGCAGACCCTAGCCAAACCTACGAGCAGTACTTC. Protein: CASSADPSQTYEQYF. The variable domain in full, with the rest retrieved from reference TRBV9 and TRBJ2-7, is DSGVTQTPKHLITATGQRVTLRCSPRSGDLSVYWYQQSLDQGLQFLIQYYNGEERAKGNILERFSAQQFPDLHSELNLSSLELGDSALYFCASSADPSQTYEQYFGPGTRLTVT.

The chain couples TRBV3-1 to TRBJ2-1, with D possibly matching TRBD1 (7 bases). The CDR3 runs 18 residues. Trimming shortened V by 1 base and J by 0 bases, and 16 bases separated the two germline ends. The germline CDR1 and CDR2 sequences are LGHDT and YNNKEL (reference sequence). DNA of the CDR3: TGTGCCAGCAGCCAAGGGGTCGCGCGGGACAGCTCCTACAATGAGCAGTTCTTC. Protein sequence: CASSQGVARDSSYNEQFF.

V and J are TRBV5-8 and TRBJ2-5; D is uncertain. The CDR3 runs to 15 residues. In germline, CDR1 is SGHTS, CDR2 YDEGEE. Trimming took 4 bases from V and 1 from J, leaving 14 bases between them. DNA for the CDR3: TGTGCCAGCAGCGGCAAACGGTCCTCCCAAGAGACCCAGTACTTC. The encoded protein is CASSGKRSSQETQYF.

This clonotype was seen a handful of times. This chain's CDR3 is CSVATGLVTGELFF. The CDR3 coding sequence is TGCAGCGTTGCTACAGGGTTGGTGACCGGGGAGCTGTTTTTT. The chain combines TRBV29-1 with TRBJ2-2; D is perhaps TRBD1 (6 bases). CDR1 is SQVTM, CDR2 ANQGSEA, per germline. The CDR3 totals 14 residues. V lost 4 bases and J 5 bases, leaving 14 bases between the germline ends.

This clonotype appeared many times. This chain uses TRBV6-6 with TRBJ2-5, with 11 positions matching TRBD1. Losses at the gene ends were 2 bases for V and 5 bases for J; bases not matched to a gene: 7. The CDR3 is 16 residues long. CDR1 is MNHNY, CDR2 SVGAGI, per germline (reference sequence). CDR3 in DNA: TGTGCCAGCAGTTACCTGGGACAGGGGGGACGGGAGACCCAGTACTTC. Its translation: CASSYLGQGGRETQYF.

This clonotype showed up just a few times. The rearrangement links TRBV7-9 to TRBJ2-7; 8 bases match TRBD1. Germline CDR1 reads SEHNR; CDR2 reads FQNEAQ (reference sequence). The length of the CDR3 is 18 residues. Trimming at V came to 5 bases and at J to 5 bases, leaving 20 bases not matched to a gene. The CDR3 bases are TGTGCCAGCAGCGCCCCGAAGGGACAGGTCCTTCTCTATGACGAGCAGTACTTC. This gives the protein CASSAPKGQVLLYDEQYF.

This clonotype was counted between two and nine times. The genes are TRBV5-1 and TRBJ2-7; D remains ambiguous. The CDR3 runs to 16 residues. Germline loops: CDR1 SGHRS, CDR2 YFSETQ. The V gene lost 0 bases and the J gene lost 3 bases, with 16 bases spanning the gap. The CDR3 coding sequence is TGCGCCAGCAGCTTGGGGCGTCAGCTCACAGACTACGAGCAGTACTTC. Its translation is CASSLGRQLTDYEQYF. Using reference TRBV5-1 and TRBJ2-7 for the parts outside the CDR3, the full variable domain is KAGVTQTPRYLIKTRGQQVTLSCSPISGHRSVSWYQQTPGQGLQFLFEYFSETQRNKGNFPGRFSGRQFSNSRSEMNVSTLELGDSALYLCASSLGRQLTDYEQYFGPGTRLTVT.

A few counts support this clonotype. The rearrangement joins TRBV5-1 to TRBJ2-1, with D maybe TRBD1 (6 bases). The CDR3 spans 15 residues. CDR1 and CDR2 from the germline V gene are SGHRS and YFSETQ. Trimming stripped 4 bases from V and 7 bases from J, with 18 bases between. This chain's CDR3 is CASSTDGQTRNEQFF. The CDR3 coding sequence is TGCGCCAGCAGCACAGACGGACAGACCCGTAATGAGCAGTTCTTC.